The rows below give T cell receptor beta chains drawn from one sample of a study of CD8 T cells in ankylosing spondylitis. TCRdb used MiXCR to reprocess the 5' RACE reads, holding one entry per CDR3 protein. The top ten hold approximately 5% of the sample, which has some 63,000 distinct CDR3 sequences, 6.2% seen once. The sequencing sample was made of synovial fluid, either unsorted or a sorted T cell fraction (not recorded which). The source of these receptors is a male donor with ankylosing spondylitis. The CDR3 runs from the conserved cysteine through the conserved F or W. Fields, in order: V gene, J gene, D gene, clone size, CDR3 protein, CDR3 DNA. A D gene is named only where the DNA matches it firmly. Clone size is not always given. Where it is, it says once, few, many or a class for expanded clones.

>TRBV4-2|TRBJ2-7|TRBD2|.
CASSQEVAGVDEQYF
TGTGCCAGCAGCCAAGAAGTAGCGGGAGTCGACGAGCAGTACTTC
>TRBV10-2|TRBJ2-1|.|many
CASSEVPVSEQFF
TGCGCCAGCAGTGAGGTCCCCGTCTCTGAGCAGTTCTTC
>TRBV7-9|TRBJ1-5|TRBD1|many
CASSGQGAGNQPQHF
TGTGCCAGCAGCGGACAGGGGGCAGGCAATCAGCCCCAGCATTTT
>TRBV2|TRBJ2-7|TRBD1|.
CASVDPGQVPYEQYF
TGTGCCAGCGTAGATCCGGGACAGGTACCCTACGAGCAGTACTTC
>TRBV7-2|TRBJ2-7|.|.
CASSLRVAEQYF
TGTGCCAGCAGCTTACGCGTCGCCGAGCAGTACTTC
>TRBV5-1|TRBJ2-1|TRBD2|many
CASSLVSSGNDEQFF
TGCGCCAGCAGCTTGGTCTCTAGCGGGAATGATGAGCAGTTCTTC
>TRBV25-1|TRBJ1-1|.|.
CASSEGRRPTEAFF
TGTGCCAGCAGTGAGGGACGACGACCCACTGAAGCTTTCTTT
>TRBV19|TRBJ2-7|.|many
CASSIDPGGSHPYEQYF
TGTGCCAGTAGTATAGATCCTGGAGGCAGCCATCCCTACGAGCAGTACTTC
>TRBV7-9|TRBJ1-5|.|.
CASSPPGGGIDQPQHF
TGTGCCAGCAGCCCACCGGGTGGAGGGATTGATCAGCCCCAGCATTTT
>TRBV6-1|TRBJ2-5|TRBD2|.
CATRGLAGEGETQYF
TGTGCCACAAGGGGACTAGCGGGAGAAGGGGAGACCCAGTACTTC
>TRBV6-2/TRBV6-3|TRBJ2-7|.|many
CASSSGEEPYEQYF
TGTGCCAGCAGCTCGGGAGAGGAACCTTACGAGCAGTACTTC
>TRBV4-1|TRBJ2-3|.|.
CASSQAQRSWDTQYF
TGCGCCAGCAGCCAAGCTCAGCGGTCTTGGGATACGCAGTATTTT
>TRBV7-2|TRBJ1-1|TRBD1|.
CASSLQGGVEAFF
TGTGCCAGCAGCTTACAGGGGGGGGTTGAAGCTTTCTTT
>TRBV9|TRBJ2-4|.|many
CASNQGGGLIQYF
TGTGCCAGCAACCAAGGAGGGGGGCTCATTCAGTACTTC
>TRBV21-1|TRBJ2-6|.|.
CASSKDEETGANVLTF
TGTGCCAGCAGCAAAGATGAGGAAACTGGGGCCAACGTCCTGACTTTC
>TRBV14|TRBJ1-1|.|many
CASSHTDSEAFF
TGTGCCAGCAGCCACACAGATTCGGAAGCTTTCTTT
>TRBV9|TRBJ1-3|.|.
CASSASTSSGNTIYF
TGTGCCAGCAGCGCCTCCACCAGCTCTGGAAACACCATATATTTT
>TRBV20-1|TRBJ2-3|.|medium-sized
CSASAPLTDTQYF
TGCAGTGCTAGCGCCCCCCTCACAGATACGCAGTATTTT
>TRBV28|TRBJ1-2|.|many
CASSASVRRDYGYTF
TGTGCCAGCAGTGCCTCAGTAAGAAGGGACTATGGCTACACCTTC
>TRBV7-2|TRBJ1-2|.|few
CASSARRDRSGYGYTF
TGTGCCAGCAGCGCCCGCCGGGACCGATCTGGGTATGGCTACACCTTC
>TRBV12-3/TRBV12-4|TRBJ2-1|.|many
CASTDLYEQFF
TGTGCCAGCACCGACTTGTATGAGCAGTTCTTC
>TRBV6-2/TRBV6-3|TRBJ2-3|.|few
CASSPGGISTDTQYF
TGTGCCAGCAGCCCCGGTGGGATTTCCACAGATACGCAGTATTTT
>TRBV5-4|TRBJ1-4|TRBD1|.
CASSLGMQTGDEKLFF
TGTGCCAGCAGCTTAGGGATGCAGACAGGGGATGAAAAACTGTTTTTT
>TRBV5-5|TRBJ2-1|TRBD1|many
CASSLGDSNEQFF
TGTGCCAGCAGCTTGGGGGACAGCAATGAGCAGTTCTTC
>TRBV27|TRBJ1-6|.|.
CASSLGSGNSPLHF
TGTGCCAGCAGTTTAGGCAGTGGAAATTCACCCCTCCACTTT
>TRBV30|TRBJ1-1|.|many
CAWNRRTPFF
TGTGCCTGGAACCGCCGAACGCCTTTCTTT
>TRBV2|TRBJ2-1|TRBD1|few
CASSPGQGVYEQFF
TGTGCCAGTAGTCCGGGACAGGGGGTTTATGAGCAGTTCTTC
>TRBV7-7|TRBJ2-3|TRBD2|few
CASSLGGLAGGDTQYF
TGTGCTAGCAGCTTAGGCGGACTAGCGGGAGGAGATACGCAGTATTTT
>TRBV12-3/TRBV12-4|TRBJ2-2|.|many
CASTRQVGGAWTGELFF
TGTGCCAGCACGAGACAAGTGGGGGGCGCGTGGACCGGGGAGCTGTTTTTT
>TRBV12-3/TRBV12-4|TRBJ1-6|TRBD1|many
CASSLNRGVSYNSPLHF
TGTGCCAGCAGTTTAAACAGGGGAGTTTCCTATAATTCACCCCTCCACTTT
>TRBV12-3/TRBV12-4|TRBJ1-5|.|many
CASSFFDSNQPQHF
TGTGCCAGCAGTTTCTTTGATAGCAATCAGCCCCAGCATTTT
>TRBV7-8|TRBJ2-1|.|.
CASSPRIYNEQFF
TGTGCCAGCAGCCCAAGGATCTACAATGAGCAGTTCTTC
>TRBV4-1|TRBJ2-7|.|.
CASSQDQSPYEQYF
TGCGCCAGCAGCCAAGATCAATCCCCCTACGAGCAGTACTTC
>TRBV20-1|TRBJ2-1|TRBD2|many
CSAQLARSYNEQFF
TGCAGTGCTCAACTAGCGCGCTCCTACAATGAGCAGTTCTTC
>TRBV20-1|TRBJ2-7|TRBD2|many
CSARVTSGSGVRQQYF
TGCAGTGCTAGGGTGACTAGCGGGAGTGGAGTACGGCAGCAGTACTTC
>TRBV27|TRBJ1-5|.|.
CASSRTHNSNQPQHF
TGTGCCAGCAGTCGGACACACAATAGCAATCAGCCCCAGCATTTT
>TRBV7-9|TRBJ2-7|.|few
CASSLTGYEQYF
TGTGCCAGCAGCTTGACGGGCTACGAGCAGTACTTC
>TRBV20-1|TRBJ2-1|TRBD2|.
CRGLGLADYNEQFF
TGCAGAGGCCTGGGACTAGCGGATTACAATGAGCAGTTCTTC
>TRBV7-2|TRBJ2-3|.|few
CASSLFPGSTDTQYF
TGTGCCAGCAGCTTGTTTCCGGGAAGCACAGATACGCAGTATTTT
>TRBV4-3|TRBJ2-2|TRBD2|many
CASSHRASGNTGELFF
TGCGCCAGCAGTCATAGGGCTAGCGGGAACACCGGGGAGCTGTTTTTT
>TRBV18|TRBJ1-1|.|many
CASSPEEAVNTEAFF
TGTGCCAGCTCACCCGAGGAAGCCGTGAACACTGAAGCTTTCTTT
>TRBV19|TRBJ2-5|TRBD2|few
CASSIDRTSGSVRETQYF
TGTGCCAGTAGTATAGACCGGACTAGCGGGAGTGTGCGAGAGACCCAGTACTTC
>TRBV5-1|TRBJ2-1|TRBD2|few
CASTRTGGRALEQFF
TGCGCCAGCACAAGAACCGGCGGGAGGGCCCTTGAGCAGTTCTTC
>TRBV7-2|TRBJ2-2|.|many
CASSLARGVNTGELFF
TGTGCCAGCAGCTTAGCGCGGGGAGTCAACACCGGGGAGCTGTTTTTT
>TRBV11-1|TRBJ2-1|.|many
CASSLAGYNEQFF
TGTGCCAGCAGCTTAGCGGGATACAATGAGCAGTTCTTC
>TRBV30|TRBJ2-3|.|many
CAWSVSSGTDTQYF
TGTGCCTGGAGTGTTTCGTCGGGCACAGATACGCAGTATTTT
>TRBV7-9|TRBJ2-1|.|many
CASSLGAPWGNEQFF
TGTGCCAGCAGCTTAGGGGCACCTTGGGGCAATGAGCAGTTCTTC
>TRBV18|TRBJ2-2|.|once
CASSPTSRGGGELFF
TGTGCCAGCTCACCGACGAGCAGGGGAGGCGGGGAGCTGTTTTTT
>TRBV7-9|TRBJ2-1|TRBD2|many
CASSGRTYNEQFF
TGTGCCAGTAGCGGGCGGACCTACAATGAGCAGTTCTTC
>TRBV9|TRBJ2-2|.|many
CASRTGGLTTGELFF
TGTGCCAGCAGGACCGGGGGGCTCACCACCGGGGAGCTGTTTTTT